This TCR beta chain was documented in a study of blood T cell repertoires in COVID-19. In the authors' workflow: It was from reference gene primer amplification that nucleated cell counts were estimated. Assay used: immunoSEQ multiplex PCR; TCRdb lists only in-frame clones, some missing. V, J and clone size are those of that table, while D and trimming were read from the DNA. This table holds around 130,000 clones, about nine tenths found once. Germline V gene lookup returns CDR1 SGHDT and CDR2 YYEEEE. CDR3 length equals 16 residues. The junction had 2 bases not matched to a gene; V was cut back by 0 bases and J by 0 bases.

This chain joins TRBV5-6 and TRBJ2-3; TRBD1 aligns across 9 bases. The sequence was obtained from a human donor with COVID-19, enrolled during active disease. The donor label of this sample is uncertain. The sequenced sample consisted of peripheral blood. CDR3 DNA sequence: TGTGCCAGCAGCTTGGAACAGGGGGCAAGCACAGATACGCAGTATTTT. Translating gives CASSLEQGASTDTQYF.